Listed here are 21 T cell receptor beta chains from one sample, sequenced in a study of blood T cell repertoires in COVID-19. Assay: immunoSEQ multiplex PCR; the TCRdb copy retains only in-frame clones and omits some. The table lists 95,000 to 150,000 clones, more than 75% of them singletons. Sequencing was done on a sample of peripheral blood. The receptors originated from a man between 60 and 70 years old with acute or convalescent COVID-19.

This clone was seen a single time. V is TRBV27 and J is TRBJ1-1; 7 nucleotides agree with TRBD1. The V and J ends lost 6 bases and 1 base, in that order; junction bases with no gene match: 5. Per the germline V gene, CDR1 is MNHEY and CDR2 is SMNVEV (reference sequence). CDR3 length: 14 residues. The CDR3 protein is CASRGQTGNTEAFF. CDR3 nucleotides: TGTGCCAGCAGGGGACAGACAGGGAACACTGAAGCTTTCTTT.

In its sample, this clone was seen once. V usage is TRBV2 and J usage is TRBJ2-5; 7 bases line up with TRBD1. Germline assignment: CDR1 SNHLY and CDR2 FYNNEI. The CDR3 has 12 amino acids. With 6 bases clipped from V and 5 bases from J, the junction kept 3 bases outside the gene matches. The CDR3: CASRTTGETQYF. The CDR3 DNA reads as TGTGCCAGCAGGACGACAGGGGAGACCCAGTACTTC.

This sequence joins TRBV7-8 and TRBJ1-1; the D is unclear. Trimming stripped 2 bases from V and 4 bases from J, with 17 bases between. CDR3 length: 16 residues. Per germline, CDR1 SGHVS and CDR2 FQNEAQ. CDR3 sequence (DNA): TGTGCCAGCAGCTTAAGGGCCGGGTTCGGGAGCACTGAAGCTTTCTTT. Translated: CASSLRAGFGSTEAFF. Based on the CDR3 plus reference TRBV7-8 and TRBJ1-1, the full variable domain is GAGVSQSPRYKVAKRGQDVALRCDPISGHVSLFWYQQALGQGPEFLTYFQNEAQLDKSGLPSDRFFAERPEGSVSTLKIQRTQQEDSAVYLCASSLRAGFGSTEAFFGQGTRLTVV.

The chain joins TRBV6-6 to TRBJ2-5; D gene ambiguous. In germline, CDR1 is MNHNY, CDR2 SVGAGI (reference sequence). V lost 4 bases to trimming and J lost 5 bases, with 11 bases between them. This CDR3 comprises 13 residues. CDR3 coding DNA: TGTGCCAGCAGTTCTTCCACCGGGGAGACCCAGTACTTC. Translating gives CASSSSTGETQYF.

The V and J genes are TRBV28 and TRBJ1-5, with D unclear. Trimming pared 5 bases from V and 4 bases from J, leaving 3 bases between. From germline, CDR1 is MDHEN and CDR2 SYDVKM. The CDR3 loop spans 11 amino acids. The CDR3 coding sequence is TGTGCCAGCAGTCCAAATCAGCCCCAGCATTTT. Its translation: CASSPNQPQHF.

The rearrangement joins TRBV10-3 to TRBJ2-5; the match to TRBD1 covers 7 bases. The J segment lost 5 bases and the V segment lost 5 bases, leaving 2 bases of the junction unmatched. Germline assignment: CDR1 ENHRY and CDR2 SYGVKD. This CDR3 has 12 residues. The CDR3, as DNA: TGTGCCATCAGTACAGGGGTGGAGACCCAGTACTTC. Encoded protein: CAISTGVETQYF.

The chain couples TRBV29-1 to TRBJ2-7; 7 bases agree with TRBD1. Trimming took 6 bases from V and 4 from J; bases not matched to a gene: 9. The CDR3 is 13 amino acids. Germline lookup yields CDR1 SQVTM and CDR2 ANQGSEA. The CDR3 region has the DNA TGCAGCGTACGCGGTACAGGGGATTACGAGCAGTACTTC. Amino acids: CSVRGTGDYEQYF.

This CDR3 is CASSNWGTGDENEQFF. DNA of the CDR3: TGTGCCAGCAGTAATTGGGGGACAGGGGATGAGAATGAGCAGTTCTTC. This rearrangement joins TRBV27 to TRBJ2-1, with TRBD1 matching 10 bases. CDR1 MNHEY and CDR2 SMNVEV come from the germline V gene (reference sequence). This CDR3 has 16 residues. V lost 5 bases and J lost 7; bases outside the gene matches: 11.

The genes are TRBV11-1 and TRBJ2-1; TRBD2 matches at 11 bases. CDR1 and CDR2 from the germline V gene are SGHAT and FQDESV (reference sequence). Trimming removed 5 bases from V and 4 bases from J; junction bases left unmatched: 7. The CDR3 is 16 residues long. The CDR3 nucleotides read TGTGCCAGCAGCAGCCATAGCGGGAGGGCGTACAATGAGCAGTTCTTC. Amino acids: CASSSHSGRAYNEQFF.

CDR3 residues: CASSVGPSGLTDTQYF. CDR3 bases: TGTGCCAGCAGCGTAGGTCCTAGCGGACTCACAGATACGCAGTATTTT. The gene calls are TRBV9 and TRBJ2-3, with TRBD2 matching 7 bases. Losses at the gene ends were 0 bases for V and 2 bases for J; bases not matched to a gene: 6. This CDR3 is 16 amino acids long. CDR1 and CDR2 from the germline V gene are SGDLS and YYNGEE.

This CDR3 reads CASRKGLAGVNEQFF. CDR3 DNA: TGTGCCAGCCGTAAGGGACTAGCGGGAGTAAATGAGCAGTTCTTC. This chain connects TRBV27 to TRBJ2-1; 14 bases map to TRBD2. The CDR3 totals 15 residues. Trimming at V came to 8 bases and at J to 7 bases, leaving 7 bases not matched to a gene. Germline V gives CDR1 MNHEY, CDR2 SMNVEV (reference sequence).

This clone came up once. CDR3 region: CATSRDPLAGEQYF. The DNA of the CDR3 is TGTGCCACCAGCAGAGATCCTCTAGCGGGTGAGCAGTACTTC. This rearrangement joins TRBV15 to TRBJ2-7; 8 bases map to TRBD2. CDR1 LNHNV and CDR2 YYDKDF come from the germline V gene (reference sequence). With 0 bases clipped from V and 7 bases from J, the junction kept 5 bases outside the gene matches. This CDR3 is 14 amino acids long. Drawing the rest from reference TRBV15 and TRBJ2-7, the complete variable domain is DAMVIQNPRYQVTQFGKPVTLSCSQTLNHNVMYWYQQKSSQAPKLLFHYYDKDFNNEADTPDNFQSRRPNTSFCFLDIRSPGLGDTAMYLCATSRDPLAGEQYFGPGTRLTVT.

V and J are TRBV9 and TRBJ2-4; D is undetermined. CDR1 SGDLS and CDR2 YYNGEE come from the germline V gene. V gave up 4 bases and J gave up 1 base, with 12 bases separating them. This CDR3 has 15 residues. The CDR3 sequence: CASSLAPGAKNIQYF. CDR3 nucleotides: TGTGCCAGCAGCCTCGCTCCCGGGGCCAAAAACATTCAGTACTTC.

V gene TRBV7-3 combines with J gene TRBJ2-1, with a possible D match to TRBD2 (5 bases). CDR3 length: 17 residues. V dropped 2 bases and J dropped 8 bases, with 22 bases sitting between them. Per the germline V gene, CDR1 is SGHTA and CDR2 is FQGTGA. The CDR3 coding sequence is TGTGCCAGCAGCTTATTGGCAGCGACCCGGAGAGCGGATGAGCAGTTCTTC. It translates to CASSLLAATRRADEQFF.

The V and J genes are TRBV18 and TRBJ2-1, with 9 bases aligning to TRBD2. The length of the CDR3 is 16 residues. With 3 bases clipped from V and 6 bases from J, the junction kept 9 bases outside the gene matches. The germline gives CDR1 KGHSH, CDR2 LQKENI. The CDR3 nucleotides read TGTGCCAGCTCACCCCCCGGGACTAGCATCCCCAATGAGCAGTTCTTC. Residues: CASSPPGTSIPNEQFF.

This clone has just a few counts. The genes are TRBV7-9 and TRBJ2-1, with 7 bases matching TRBD2. Germline V CDR1 and CDR2: SEHNR, FQNEAQ (reference sequence). The CDR3 runs to 15 residues. Trimming took 1 base from V and 3 from J; bases not matched to a gene: 3. The CDR3 DNA reads TGTGCCAGCAGCTTAGGTGGCGGGAGCTACAATGAGCAGTTCTTC. This codes for CASSLGGGSYNEQFF.

The V and J genes are TRBV13 and TRBJ1-2; D is unclear. The germline V gene has CDR1 PRHDT and CDR2 FYEKMQ (reference sequence). Trimming pared 3 bases from V and 7 bases from J, leaving 12 bases between. This CDR3 is 13 amino acids long. The DNA for the CDR3 is TGTGCCAGCAGCTTGAGGGTAGGAGGTGGCTACACCTTC. Translated, it gives CASSLRVGGGYTF.

V and J are TRBV6-5 and TRBJ2-7, with a possible D match to TRBD2 (6 bases). Germline V CDR1 and CDR2: MNHEY, SVGAGI. The CDR3 is 13 residues long. Trimming left V 4 bases short and J 4 bases short, with 11 bases between. The chain's CDR3 is CASSSVAGYEQYF. CDR3 nucleotide sequence: TGTGCCAGCAGTTCAGTGGCGGGGTACGAGCAGTACTTC.

The chain has TRBV4-3 and TRBJ2-7; tentatively, D is TRBD2 (5 bases). Trimming took 3 bases from V and 7 from J, leaving 16 bases between them. CDR3 length equals 14 residues. Germline values: CDR1 LGHNA, CDR2 YSLEER. The CDR3 region is CASSHHTRPGEQYF. The CDR3 DNA follows: TGCGCCAGCAGCCACCATACCCGGCCGGGAGAGCAGTACTTC.

The rearrangement uses TRBV5-1 and TRBJ1-2; 10 bases match TRBD1. Trimming at V came to 0 bases and at J to 3 bases, leaving 5 bases not matched to a gene. Germline CDR1 SGHRS, CDR2 YFSETQ. The CDR3 spans 16 residues. CDR3: CASSLGQGALDYGYTF. CDR3 nucleotides: TGCGCCAGCAGCTTGGGACAGGGGGCTCTTGACTATGGCTACACCTTC.

The chain employs TRBV2 and TRBJ1-2, with D uncertain. The CDR3 sequence is 13 residues long. CDR1 SNHLY and CDR2 FYNNEI come from the germline V gene. Trimming shortened V by 4 bases and J by 6 bases, and 12 bases separated the two germline ends. The CDR3 loop is CASSVGSFDGYTF. In nucleotides, the CDR3 is TGTGCCAGCAGTGTGGGCAGTTTCGATGGCTACACCTTC.